The TCR beta chain under discussion was sequenced for a study of T cell responses to AZD1222 COVID-19 vaccine. General study points: Clonal diversity was possibly underestimated, and white British individuals and females predominated among donors. Spike-specific TCRs gained breadth and depth after people received two AZD1222 doses. AZD1222 recipients seropositive at baseline numbered only 6 or 7.

The germline CDR1 and CDR2 sequences are LGHNA and YNFKEQ. Trimming left V 3 bases short and J 12 bases short, with 15 bases between. The CDR3 spans 13 residues. With respect to this clone: What it binds is unknown.

Sequenced by immunoSEQ multiplex PCR; TCRdb stores in-frame clones only, minus some. The sample carries tens of thousands of clones, more than 90% recorded once. The source material was peripheral blood, sampled on day 0 of AZD1222 vaccination. The chain employs TRBV4-2 and TRBJ2-1; weak D call: TRBD1 (6 bases). This TCR was recovered from an adult in good health. The CDR3 DNA is TGTGCCAGCAGCCAGTCGATCGAAGGGGGGCAGTTCTTC. It translates to CASSQSIEGGQFF.